Each of the 13 T cell receptor beta chains below was sequenced from the same sample in a study of T cell responses to AZD1222 COVID-19 vaccine (dated by TCRdb to the early 2020s). The time point label, as the study defines it: about 28 days (+/-7) after the second vaccine dose. The receptor library was made with the immunoSEQ multiplex PCR assay. TCRdb provides this immuneACCESS table in a form limited to in-frame rearrangements. Some clones are lacking; in checked studies, under half of them reflect an unresolved V gene, and why the rest are absent is not known. A total of about 200,000 clones appear in this sample, approximately 93% of them only once. Around 1% of the sample rests with the top ten. The sequencing here drew on peripheral blood, taken 28 days after the second AZD1222 dose. The receptors originated from an adult who received the AZD1222 COVID-19 vaccine.

This chain uses TRBV6-1 with TRBJ1-6; 8 nucleotides match TRBD1. CDR3 size: 14 residues. V gave up 4 bases and J gave up 9 bases; unmatched junction bases: 5. Germline V gene data show CDR1 as MNHNS and CDR2 as SASEGT. CDR3 amino acids: CASSATGGGSPLHF. The CDR3 DNA follows: TGTGCCAGCAGTGCCACAGGGGGTGGTTCACCCCTCCACTTT.

The genes are TRBV6-5 and TRBJ2-1; 8 bases align to TRBD1. Per the germline V gene, CDR1 is MNHEY and CDR2 is SVGAGI. There are 15 residues in the CDR3. Trimming took 6 bases from V and 5 from J; bases not matched to a gene: 9. CDR3 coding DNA: TGTGCCAGCAGCCTCTGGACAGGGTTGAACAATGAGCAGTTCTTC. Its translation is CASSLWTGLNNEQFF.

CDR3 protein: CASSPPVTNYEQYF. The DNA for the CDR3 is TGTGCCAGCTCACCACCGGTGACTAACTACGAGCAGTACTTC. The V and J genes are TRBV18 and TRBJ2-7; maybe TRBD2 (5 bases). Germline V gives CDR1 KGHSH, CDR2 LQKENI. This CDR3 has 14 residues. Trimming took off 0 bases at V and 3 bases at J, with 9 bases between the two ends.

J is TRBJ2-7 and V is TRBV9; D is undetermined. V was trimmed by 0 bases and J by 4 bases, leaving 8 bases between them. CDR1 SGDLS and CDR2 YYNGEE come from the germline V gene. The CDR3 contains 13 residues. The CDR3 region is CASSVGAGYEQYF. CDR3 nucleotides: TGTGCCAGCAGCGTAGGGGCCGGGTACGAGCAGTACTTC.

The rearrangement links TRBV18 to TRBJ1-2; D perhaps matches TRBD1 (5 bases). CDR1 and CDR2 (germline): KGHSH, LQKENI. Trimming removed 2 bases at V and 8 bases at J, with 15 bases between. The CDR3 runs to 14 residues. The CDR3 bases are TGTGCCAGCTCACCAAAGGAGGATTGGGGCGGCTACACCTTC. It codes for CASSPKEDWGGYTF.

The CDR3 spells CASSVRDEKLFF. CDR3 in DNA: TGTGCCAGCAGTGTGCGGGATGAAAAACTGTTTTTT. The chain joins TRBV7-8 to TRBJ1-4; D unclear. The CDR3 is made up of 12 amino acids. V was clipped by 6 bases and J by 6 bases, with 8 bases between them. Looked up from germline, CDR1 is SGHVS and CDR2 is FQNEAQ. The full variable domain, completed using reference TRBV7-8 and TRBJ1-4, is GAGVSQSPRYKVAKRGQDVALRCDPISGHVSLFWYQQALGQGPEFLTYFQNEAQLDKSGLPSDRFFAERPEGSVSTLKIQRTQQEDSAVYLCASSVRDEKLFFGSGTQLSVL.

This chain links TRBV27 with TRBJ1-5, with TRBD1 matching 8 bases. The CDR3 spans 13 residues. The V segment lost 8 bases and the J segment 3 bases; nucleotides outside the gene matches: 3. CDR1 MNHEY and CDR2 SMNVEV come from the germline V gene (reference sequence). CDR3 sequence: CASQTGDNQPQHF. The CDR3 coding sequence is TGTGCCAGCCAGACAGGGGACAATCAGCCCCAGCATTTT.

The rearrangement joins TRBV2 to TRBJ1-3; no clear D. From germline, CDR1 is SNHLY and CDR2 FYNNEI. V gave up 4 bases and J gave up 4 bases, with 11 bases separating them. CDR3 size: 14 residues. CDR3 DNA sequence: TGTGCCAGCAGTGCGGGCAGCCTAGGAAACACCATATATTTT. Protein product: CASSAGSLGNTIYF.

The chain carries TRBV18 and TRBJ2-7; D is undetermined. The CDR3 has 13 amino acids. V shed 2 bases and J shed 3 bases, with 8 bases lying between them. Germline CDR1 KGHSH, CDR2 LQKENI. The CDR3 sequence is CASSPSQSYEQYF. DNA of the CDR3: TGTGCCAGCTCACCAAGCCAGAGCTACGAGCAGTACTTC.

J is TRBJ1-4 and V is TRBV7-9, with D possibly being TRBD1 (5 bases). The ends were cut back, 11 bases at V and 6 bases at J, with 16 bases in the middle. The CDR3 is made up of 13 amino acids. Germline loops: CDR1 SEHNR, CDR2 FQNEAQ (reference sequence). DNA of the CDR3: TGTGCCCAGGGAGGGGTCGGCGATGAAAAACTGTTTTTT. Its protein product is CAQGGVGDEKLFF.

The chain is built from TRBV18 and TRBJ2-7; 7 nucleotides line up with TRBD1. The V gene's germline CDR1 is KGHSH and CDR2 LQKENI. The J segment lost 4 bases and the V segment lost 4 bases, leaving 7 bases of the junction unmatched. The CDR3 is made up of 14 amino acids. This CDR3 is CASSQTGTEYEQYF. The CDR3 nucleotides are TGTGCCAGCTCACAGACCGGGACAGAGTACGAGCAGTACTTC.

This chain joins TRBV6-4 and TRBJ2-2, with D uncertain. Germline V CDR1 and CDR2: MRHNA, SNTAGT. CDR3 length: 13 amino acids. V lost 0 bases to trimming and J lost 7 bases, with 6 bases between them. CDR3 nucleotide sequence: TGTGCCAGCAGTGACTCATCGCGCGGGGAGCTGTTTTTT. It specifies CASSDSSRGELFF.

On this clone: In the same sample, other DNA sequences code for this CDR3. The chain is built from TRBV9 and TRBJ2-2; no clear D. The CDR3 length is 12 residues. V was cut by 4 bases and J by 1 base, with 2 bases left in between. Germline V gene sequence: CDR1 SGDLS, CDR2 YYNGEE. In DNA form, the CDR3 reads TGTGCCAGCAGCCTGAACACCGGGGAGCTGTTTTTT. Residues: CASSLNTGELFF.